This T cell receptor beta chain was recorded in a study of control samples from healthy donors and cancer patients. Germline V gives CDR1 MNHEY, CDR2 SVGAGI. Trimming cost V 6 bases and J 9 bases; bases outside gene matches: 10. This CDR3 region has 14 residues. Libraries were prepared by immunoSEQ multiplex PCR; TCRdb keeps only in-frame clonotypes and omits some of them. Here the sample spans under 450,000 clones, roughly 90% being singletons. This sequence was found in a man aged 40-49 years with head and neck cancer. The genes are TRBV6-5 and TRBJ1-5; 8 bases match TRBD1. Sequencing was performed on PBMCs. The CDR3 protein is CASSRDRGPWPQHF. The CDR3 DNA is TGTGCCAGCAGCCGCGACAGGGGCCCTTGGCCCCAGCATTTT.